These 9 T cell receptor beta chains were all obtained from the same sample, sequenced in a study of blood T cell repertoires in COVID-19 (dated by TCRdb to the early 2020s). The library relied on the immunoSEQ multiplex PCR assay. TCRdb holds this immuneACCESS table with in-frame rearrangements only. Some clones are missing; in checked studies, unresolved V genes explain under half, and the rest has no known cause. The sample has approximately 530,000 clones on record, around 90% of them singletons. The ten most abundant clones make up roughly 7.4% of the sample. Source material: peripheral blood. These receptors were obtained from a woman between 45 and 65 years old with COVID-19, enrolled during active disease.

The rearrangement joins TRBV5-6 to TRBJ2-7, with TRBD2 matching 9 bases. Germline-derived CDR1 and CDR2 are SGHDT and YYEEEE. Losses at the gene ends were 2 bases for V and 3 bases for J; bases not matched to a gene: 3. The CDR3 length is 14 residues. CDR3 nucleotide sequence: TGTGCCAGCAGCTTCAGCGGGGGGTTCTACGAGCAGTACTTC. Its translation is CASSFSGGFYEQYF. The full variable domain, in which reference TRBV5-6 and TRBJ2-7 provide the parts outside the CDR3, is DAGVTQSPTHLIKTRGQQVTLRCSPKSGHDTVSWYQQALGQGPQFIFQYYEEEERQRGNFPDRFSGHQFPNYSSELNVNALLLGDSALYLCASSFSGGFYEQYFGPGTRLTVT.

This chain connects TRBV24-1 to TRBJ2-3; TRBD1 agrees at 8 bases. Germline V gives CDR1 KGHDR, CDR2 SFDVKD. J was trimmed by 5 bases and V by 4 bases; bases with no gene match: 7. The length of the CDR3 is 15 residues. CDR3 amino acids: CATSELTGVGDTQYF. DNA for the CDR3: TGTGCCACCAGTGAGCTGACAGGGGTCGGAGATACGCAGTATTTT.

This clone came up once. The chain has TRBV5-1 and TRBJ2-7, with D maybe TRBD2 (7 bases). The CDR3 is made up of 15 amino acids. With 1 base removed from V and 3 bases from J, the gap between germline ends came to 14 bases. Germline CDR1 is SGHRS and CDR2 is YFSETQ. The CDR3 DNA sequence: TGCGCCAGCAGCTTGTCTGGCGGGGGCCTCTACGAGCAGTACTTC. This gives the protein CASSLSGGGLYEQYF.

On this clone itself: At one boundary the junction diverges from the germline segment, which might be a read error. The chain combines TRBV3-1 (or the pseudogene TRBV3-2) with TRBJ2-7, with 7 bases aligning to TRBD1. The CDR3 has 14 amino acids. The germline gives CDR1 LGHDT, CDR2 YNNKEL (reference sequence). Here the CDR3 reads CASSQRDRFYGQYF. In nucleotides, the CDR3 is TGTGCCAGCAGCCAACGGGACAGATTCTACGGGCAGTACTTC.

Written as DNA, the CDR3 is TGCAGCGTGGGCCCCCGGGGAATAGGGCAAGAGACCCAGTACTTC. It encodes CSVGPRGIGQETQYF. The chain joins TRBV29-1 to TRBJ2-5; the D gene is possibly TRBD2 (5 bases). CDR1 and CDR2 (germline): SQVTM, ANQGSEA. This CDR3 has 15 amino acids. Deletions cut 6 bases from V and 2 bases from J, with 19 bases between.

The CDR3 loop is CASSLGAQSNTEAFF. The CDR3 bases are TGTGCCAGCAGCTTAGGGGCCCAATCGAACACTGAAGCTTTCTTT. V is TRBV7-2 and J is TRBJ1-1; D remains unclear. The CDR3 extends over 15 amino acids. Deletions cut 1 base from V and 1 base from J, with 10 bases between. Germline assignment: CDR1 SGHTA and CDR2 FQGNSA.

The V gene is TRBV6-1, the J gene TRBJ2-1; D is possibly TRBD2 (6 bases). The germline gives CDR1 MNHNS, CDR2 SASEGT. This CDR3 spans 16 amino acids. Trimming took 0 bases from V and 8 from J, leaving 17 bases between them. The CDR3 DNA follows: TGTGCCAGCAGTGAAGCGGCCACTAGCTCCGGTTATGAGCAGTTCTTC. This translates into CASSEAATSSGYEQFF.

The chain couples TRBV30 to TRBJ2-5, with 8 bases that match TRBD2. CDR3 length equals 17 residues. The V segment lost 0 bases and the J segment 2 bases; nucleotides outside the gene matches: 11. CDR1 and CDR2 from the germline V gene are GTSNPN and SVGIG (reference sequence). In DNA, the CDR3 is TGTGCCTGGAGTGTACTCCCTCGCGGGGGGCGTCAAGAGACCCAGTACTTC. It encodes CAWSVLPRGGRQETQYF.

The chain has TRBV29-1 and TRBJ1-5, with TRBD1 matching over 10 bases. The CDR3 runs to 14 residues. The V gene end was trimmed by 5 bases and the J gene end by 1 base; junction bases not matched to a gene: 2. Germline assignment: CDR1 SQVTM and CDR2 ANQGSEA. The CDR3 reads CSVRTGGSNQPQHF. CDR3 coding DNA: TGCAGCGTTCGGACAGGGGGAAGCAATCAGCCCCAGCATTTT.